This TCR beta chain was sequenced during a study of post-analysis software for immune sequencing data. Study overall: Relapsing-remitting, secondary progressive and progressive-relapsing forms made up the multiple sclerosis disease courses.

The germline gives CDR1 SGHDT, CDR2 YYEEEE. The CDR3 covers 15 residues. The V end lost 2 bases, the J end lost 4 bases, and 15 bases lay between the germline ends. Worth noting for this clonotype: Its target is not known.

Study-level results: Strong co-clustering by F measure was seen for same-batch samples. Normalized Chao1 diversity was significantly reduced in patients versus controls. With TRBV5-6, TRBV5-1 and TRBV20-1 included, about five TRBV segments were more frequent in patients than in controls.

Included in the TCR beta cDNA libraries were unique molecular identifiers. A population of roughly 0.85 to 10 million T cells gave rise to about half a million cDNA molecules. Each CDR3 protein is one row after TCRdb ran MiXCR on the PCR reads. The sample lists roughly 600,000 distinct CDR3 sequences; around 44% were seen once. Sequenced material: blood. This chain joins TRBV5-6 and TRBJ1-2; TRBD1 might be the D (5 bases). The TCR originated in a girl aged 10-17 years with multiple sclerosis. DNA of the CDR3: TGTGCCAGCAGCTTTTTGGCGGGACCCTTCTATGGCTACACCTTC. Amino acids: CASSFLAGPFYGYTF.